This is a list of T cell receptor beta chains from one sample in a study of blood T cell repertoires in COVID-19. Profiling relied on immunoSEQ multiplex PCR, and the TCRdb table lists in-frame clones only, not all of them. This sample carries 100,000 to 150,000 clones, around 80% of them seen once, and the ten largest clones take about 18%. The sample was peripheral blood. These receptors were obtained from a young man with COVID-19, enrolled during active disease. CDR3s include the opening cysteine and the closing phenylalanine or tryptophan. The D gene is left open where the match is weak. Rows may omit the clone size; those that give it use once, few, many or a size class.

TRBD2	TRBV18	TRBJ2-1	once	TGTGCCAGCTCACCACCGGGGACGGCGGGGGGGCACAATGAGCAGTTCTTC	CASSPPGTAGGHNEQFF
-	TRBV2	TRBJ1-4	-	TGTGCCAGCAGTGCTATAAGAGGAAAACTGTTTTTT	CASSAIRGKLFF
-	TRBV28	TRBJ2-3	-	TGTGCCAGCAGACAGGGAGCCACAGATACGCAGTATTTT	CASRQGATDTQYF
-	TRBV19	TRBJ2-2	-	TGTGCCAGTAGTATAGGCAGGACCGGGGAGCTGTTTTTT	CASSIGRTGELFF
TRBD2	TRBV5-6	TRBJ2-7	-	TGTGCCAGCAGCTTGGGGGCTAGCGGGGGCTCCGGCGAGCAGTACTTC	CASSLGASGGSGEQYF
-	TRBV30	TRBJ1-2	-	TGTGCCCCCAAGTTGAACTACGCCTATGGCTACACCTTC	CAPKLNYAYGYTF
-	TRBV28	TRBJ1-5	-	TGTGCCAGCAGTTTCCGACTCCCCCCCGAGTCCCAGCATTTT	CASSFRLPPESQHF
-	TRBV7-9	TRBJ1-1	-	TGTGCCAGCAGCCTATGGACTGAAGCTTTCTTT	CASSLWTEAFF
-	TRBV4-1	TRBJ2-4	once	TGCGCCAGCAGCCCTTACAGGGAGAGTAACATTCAGTACTTC	CASSPYRESNIQYF
-	TRBV4-1	TRBJ1-3	-	TGCGCCAGCAGCCCCGGGCCAGGTTTAGCGGACACCATATATTTT	CASSPGPGLADTIYF
TRBD2	TRBV19	TRBJ2-4	-	TGTGCCAGTCAAAAGCGGGAGGGCGTCGGAAACATTCAGTACTTC	CASQKREGVGNIQYF
-	TRBV4-1	TRBJ2-7	-	TGCGCCAGCAGCCAAGTGGGAGTCGACGAGCAGTACTTC	CASSQVGVDEQYF
-	TRBV6-5	TRBJ2-2	-	TGTGCCAGCAGTTACATAACGATCCAGGGTCCCGGGGAGCTGTTTTTT	CASSYITIQGPGELFF
TRBD1	TRBV7-2	TRBJ1-4	once	TGTGCCACTACCGGGACAGATAATGAAAAACTGTTTTTT	CATTGTDNEKLFF
TRBD1	TRBV7-2	TRBJ2-5	-	TGTGCCAGCAGCTTAGAGGTGCAGGGGGCCACGGAGACCCAGTACTTC	CASSLEVQGATETQYF
-	TRBV6-6	TRBJ2-6	-	TGTGCCAGCTTAACTATTTCCTCTGGGGCCAACGTCCTGACTTTC	CASLTISSGANVLTF